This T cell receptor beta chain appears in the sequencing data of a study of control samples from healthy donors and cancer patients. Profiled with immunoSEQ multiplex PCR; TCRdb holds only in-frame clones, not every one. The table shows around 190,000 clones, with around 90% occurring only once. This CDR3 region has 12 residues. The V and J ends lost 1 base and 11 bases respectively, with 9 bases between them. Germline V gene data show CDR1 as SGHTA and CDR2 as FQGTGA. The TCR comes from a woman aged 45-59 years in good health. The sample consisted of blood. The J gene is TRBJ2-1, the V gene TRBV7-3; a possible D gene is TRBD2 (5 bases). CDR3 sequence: CASSLSEGQQFF. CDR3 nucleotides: TGTGCCAGCAGCTTAAGTGAGGGCCAGCAGTTCTTC.